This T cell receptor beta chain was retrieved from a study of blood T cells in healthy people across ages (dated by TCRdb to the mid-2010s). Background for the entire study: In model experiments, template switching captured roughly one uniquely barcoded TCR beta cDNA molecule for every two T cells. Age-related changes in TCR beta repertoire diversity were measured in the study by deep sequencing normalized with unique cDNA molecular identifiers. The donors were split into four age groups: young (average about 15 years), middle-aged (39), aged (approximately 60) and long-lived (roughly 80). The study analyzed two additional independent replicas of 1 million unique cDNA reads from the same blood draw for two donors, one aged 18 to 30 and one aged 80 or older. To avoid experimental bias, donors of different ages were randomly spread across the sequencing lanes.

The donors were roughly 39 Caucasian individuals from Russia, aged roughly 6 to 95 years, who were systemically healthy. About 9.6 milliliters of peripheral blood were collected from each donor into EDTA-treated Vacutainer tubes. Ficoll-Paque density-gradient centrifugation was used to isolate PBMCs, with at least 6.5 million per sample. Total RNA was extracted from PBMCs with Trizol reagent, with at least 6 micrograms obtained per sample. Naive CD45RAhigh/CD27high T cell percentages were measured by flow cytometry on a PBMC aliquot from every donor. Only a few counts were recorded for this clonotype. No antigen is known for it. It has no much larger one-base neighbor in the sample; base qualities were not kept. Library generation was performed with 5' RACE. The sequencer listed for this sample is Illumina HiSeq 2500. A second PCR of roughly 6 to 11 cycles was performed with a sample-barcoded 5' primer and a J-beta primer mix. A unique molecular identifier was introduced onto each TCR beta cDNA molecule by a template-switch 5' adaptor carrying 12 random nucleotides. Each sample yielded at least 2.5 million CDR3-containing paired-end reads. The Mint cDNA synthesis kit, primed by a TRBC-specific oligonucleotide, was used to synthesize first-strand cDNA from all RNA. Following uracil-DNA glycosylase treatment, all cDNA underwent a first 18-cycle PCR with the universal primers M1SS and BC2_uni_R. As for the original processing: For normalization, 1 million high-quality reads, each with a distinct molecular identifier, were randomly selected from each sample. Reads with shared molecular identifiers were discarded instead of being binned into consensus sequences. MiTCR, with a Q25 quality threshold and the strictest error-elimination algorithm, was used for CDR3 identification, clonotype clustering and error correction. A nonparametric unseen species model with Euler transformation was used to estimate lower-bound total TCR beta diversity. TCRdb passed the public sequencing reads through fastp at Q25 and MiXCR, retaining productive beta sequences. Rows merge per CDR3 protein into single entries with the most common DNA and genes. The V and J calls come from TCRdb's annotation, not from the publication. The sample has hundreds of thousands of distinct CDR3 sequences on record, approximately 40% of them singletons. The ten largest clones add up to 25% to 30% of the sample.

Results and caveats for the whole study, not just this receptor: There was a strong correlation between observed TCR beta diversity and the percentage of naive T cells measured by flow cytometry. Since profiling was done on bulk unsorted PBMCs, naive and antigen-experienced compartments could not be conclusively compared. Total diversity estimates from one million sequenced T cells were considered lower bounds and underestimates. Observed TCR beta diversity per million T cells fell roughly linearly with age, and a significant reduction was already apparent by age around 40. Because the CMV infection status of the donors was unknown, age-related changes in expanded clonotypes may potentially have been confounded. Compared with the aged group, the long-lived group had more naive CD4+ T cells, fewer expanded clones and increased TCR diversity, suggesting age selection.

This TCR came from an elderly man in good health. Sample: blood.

The DNA sequence follows: TGCAGCGTTGAAGAAGGTCCACAGGGGTTTGGCTACACCTTC. Its product reads: CSVEEGPQGFGYTF. The rearranged chain carries TRBV29-1 and TRBJ1-2; the junction holds 7 bases that match TRBD1. From the germline V gene, CDR1 is SQVTM and CDR2 is ANQGSEA. The CDR3 runs 14 amino acids, cysteine and phenylalanine included. Only the CDR3 part of the read is kept: 42 bases, read in frame from the first base. V trim: 0 bases; J trim: 7 bases; unmatched bases: 8.